Given below is one T cell receptor (beta chain) in context. The target antigen is unknown. From unsorted bulk tissue weighing about 18-30 mg, DNA and RNA were co-extracted. Surgery removed the patients' primary liver carcinoma. Tumor regions sampled: superior, inferior, left, right poles, and centre. V gave up 6 bases and J gave up 6 bases, with 21 bases separating them. From germline, CDR1 is SGHAT and CDR2 FQNNGV. The CDR3 extends over 16 amino acids. The source of the sample is a study of tumor-infiltrating lymphocytes in primary liver carcinoma. Overall study findings and caveats: A fraction of only about 7.5-25% of top clones appeared in all five tumor regions. Between tumor regions, pairs overlapped more than tumor-adjacent and tumor-blood pairs did.

TCR beta cDNA was made from approximately 500 ng total RNA with a constant-region primer. The TCR beta library was amplified through three nested multiplex PCR rounds in a modified ARM-PCR procedure. For around 9 cycles apiece, the opening two PCR rounds ran with TRBV1-TRBV30 forward primers and a C-beta reverse primer. TCRdb called the multiplex PCR reads again in MiXCR, with one record for every CDR3 protein. In the table there are about 25,000 distinct CDR3 sequences, approximately 71% of which are singletons. Sequencing input: liver tumor tissue from sampling region 5. Subset given: tumor region T5, tumor centre. This clonotype was obtained from a woman in her twenties or thirties with primary liver carcinoma and hepatitis B virus infection. The chain is built from TRBV11-2 and TRBJ2-1, with D possibly being TRBD2 (7 bases). CDR3: CASRVNRGRVGNEQFF. CDR3 bases: TGTGCCAGCAGGGTTAATAGGGGGAGGGTCGGCAATGAGCAGTTCTTC.